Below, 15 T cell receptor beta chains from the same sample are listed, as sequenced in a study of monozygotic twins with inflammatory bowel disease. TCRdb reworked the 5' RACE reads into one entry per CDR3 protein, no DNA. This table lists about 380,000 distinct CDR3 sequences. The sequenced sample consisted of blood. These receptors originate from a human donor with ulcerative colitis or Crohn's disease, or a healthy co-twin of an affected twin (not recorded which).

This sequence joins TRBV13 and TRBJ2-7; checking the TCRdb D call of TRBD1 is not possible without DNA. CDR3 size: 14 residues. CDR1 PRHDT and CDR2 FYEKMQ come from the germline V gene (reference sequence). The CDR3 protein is CASSLDRNHYEQYF.

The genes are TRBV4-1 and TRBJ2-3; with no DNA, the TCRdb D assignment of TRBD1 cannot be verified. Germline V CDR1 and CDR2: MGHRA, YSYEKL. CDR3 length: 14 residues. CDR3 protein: CASIQGRGSDTQYF.

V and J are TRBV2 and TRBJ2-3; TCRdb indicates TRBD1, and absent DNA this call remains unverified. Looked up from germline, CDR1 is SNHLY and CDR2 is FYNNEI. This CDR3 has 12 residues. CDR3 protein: CASRDRGDTQYF.

The CDR3 sequence is CASSPRDNEKLFF. The rearrangement joins TRBV18 to TRBJ1-4. The V gene's germline CDR1 is KGHSH and CDR2 LQKENI. This CDR3 is built from 13 residues.

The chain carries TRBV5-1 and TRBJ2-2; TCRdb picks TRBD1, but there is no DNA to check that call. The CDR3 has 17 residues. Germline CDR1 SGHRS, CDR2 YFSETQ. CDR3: CASSPGGAGTNTGELFF.

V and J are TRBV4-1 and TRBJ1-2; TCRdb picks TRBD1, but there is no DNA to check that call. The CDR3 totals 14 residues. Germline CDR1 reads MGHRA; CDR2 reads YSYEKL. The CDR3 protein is CASSHGHPNYGYTF.

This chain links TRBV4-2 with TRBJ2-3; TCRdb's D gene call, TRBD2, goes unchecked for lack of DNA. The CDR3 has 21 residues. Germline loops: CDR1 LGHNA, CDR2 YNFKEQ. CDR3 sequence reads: CASRIGPGLAGGPGSTDTQYF.

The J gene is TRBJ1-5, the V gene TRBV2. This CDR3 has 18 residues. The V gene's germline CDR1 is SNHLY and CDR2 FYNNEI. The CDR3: CASSVTIGTSQVNQPQHF. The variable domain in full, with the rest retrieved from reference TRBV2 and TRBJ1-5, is EPEVTQTPSHQVTQMGQEVILRCVPISNHLYFYWYRQILGQKVEFLVSFYNNEISEKSEIFDDQFSVERPDGSNFTLKIRSTKLEDSAMYFCASSVTIGTSQVNQPQHFGDGTRLSIL.

CDR3: CSVGFGSYEQYF. The V call is TRBV29-1, the J call TRBJ2-7. This CDR3 spans 12 amino acids. From germline, CDR1 is SQVTM and CDR2 ANQGSEA.

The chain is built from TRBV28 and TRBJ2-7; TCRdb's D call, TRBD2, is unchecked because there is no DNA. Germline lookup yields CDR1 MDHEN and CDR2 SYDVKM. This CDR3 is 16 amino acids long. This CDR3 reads CASSASPGGGSHEQYF.

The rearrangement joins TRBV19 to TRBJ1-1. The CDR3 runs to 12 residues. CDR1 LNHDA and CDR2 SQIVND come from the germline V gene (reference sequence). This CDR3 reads CASSLSSAEAFF. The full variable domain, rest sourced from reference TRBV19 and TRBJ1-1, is DGGITQSPKYLFRKEGQNVTLSCEQNLNHDAMYWYRQDPGQGLRLIYYSQIVNDFQKGDIAEGYSVSREKKESFPLTVTSAQKNPTAFYLCASSLSSAEAFFGQGTRLTVV.

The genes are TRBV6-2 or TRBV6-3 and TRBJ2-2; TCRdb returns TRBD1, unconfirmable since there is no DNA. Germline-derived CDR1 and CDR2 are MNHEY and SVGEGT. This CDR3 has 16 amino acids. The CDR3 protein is CASSLRRVENTGELFF.

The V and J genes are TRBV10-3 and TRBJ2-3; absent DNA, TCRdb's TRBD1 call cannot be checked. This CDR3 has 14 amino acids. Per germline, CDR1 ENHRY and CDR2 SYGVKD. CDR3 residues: CAIMDRGGTDTQYF.

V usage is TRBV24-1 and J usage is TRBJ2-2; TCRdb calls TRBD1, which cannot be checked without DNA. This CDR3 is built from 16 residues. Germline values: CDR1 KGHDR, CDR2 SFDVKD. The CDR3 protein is CATSPGTGMNTGELFF.

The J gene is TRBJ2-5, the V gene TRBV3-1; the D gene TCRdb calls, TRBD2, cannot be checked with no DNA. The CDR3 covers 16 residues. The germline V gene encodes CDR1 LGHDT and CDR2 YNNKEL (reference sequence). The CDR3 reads CASSRGLAGTSGTQYF.